This TCR beta chain was captured in a study of T cells expressing NK-cell markers. Overall study: Repertoires of TCR beta were obtained from T cells sorted as CD3+CD56+NKG2C+, CD3+CD56+NKG2C- and CD3+CD56-NKG2C+. General study findings and limits: More than 5 donors showed dominant NKG2C+ clonotypes comprising about 1.0-7.0% of their CD8+ T cells. A few donors showed these clonotypes also leading the CD3+CD56-NKG2C+ fraction.

Generation of TCR beta cDNA was performed by 5'RACE template switching incorporating UMIs. TCRdb processed the 5' RACE reads again and assigns one entry to each CDR3 protein, with no DNA. Recorded for this sample: roughly 390,000 distinct CDR3 sequences. Per germline, CDR1 SGHTA and CDR2 FQGNSA. CDR3 length: 14 residues. As concerns this clonotype: The target antigen is unknown.

The sample taken for sequencing was blood T cells: a sorted CD56 or NKG2C T cell subset, CD4+ or CD8+ T cells, or bulk PBMC T cells (not recorded which). The chain links TRBV7-2 to TRBJ1-2; TCRdb designates TRBD1, a call that cannot be tested without DNA. The source of this sequence is a man aged 18-69 years in good health. The CDR3 region is CASSPDRPTGGYTF.